Listed here are 29 T cell receptor beta chains from one sample, sequenced in a study of identical twins. TCRdb re-analysed the 5' RACE reads in MiXCR, keeping a single row per CDR3 protein. Among fewer than 900,000 distinct CDR3 sequences, over 20% were seen once, and the ten largest hold 4% to 4.5%. Separately, the same data were catalogued under a study of T cells expressing NK-cell markers.

The source material was PBMCs. All receptors derive from a woman younger than 35 in good health.

This clonotype was seen a handful of times. The chain combines TRBV20-1 with TRBJ2-1; D possibly corresponds to TRBD2 (7 bases). The V gene's germline CDR1 is DFQATT and CDR2 SNEGSKA (reference sequence). The V end was cut by 0 bases, the J end by 6 bases, with 15 bases between. The CDR3 spans 15 residues. The DNA for the CDR3 is TGCAGTGCTAGAGATCGGGGCGGGGGCCCCAATGAGCAGTTCTTC. Residues: CSARDRGGGPNEQFF.

This clonotype was detected many times. The chain links TRBV12-3 or TRBV12-4 to TRBJ2-5; D uncertain. This CDR3 is 14 amino acids long. Trimming removed 3 bases at V and 5 bases at J, with 13 bases between. CDR3 sequence reads: CASSLAAFWETQYF. The DNA for the CDR3 is TGTGCCAGCAGTTTGGCCGCATTCTGGGAGACCCAGTACTTC.

This CDR3 is CAISKQDNEQFF. The CDR3 nucleotides read TGTGCCATCAGCAAACAGGACAATGAGCAGTTCTTC. The genes are TRBV10-3 and TRBJ2-1; perhaps TRBD1 as D (5 bases). Trimming pared 6 bases from V and 5 bases from J, leaving 8 bases between. The CDR3 consists of 12 residues. CDR1 and CDR2 from the germline V gene are ENHRY and SYGVKD.

This clonotype was observed at least ten times. The chain recombines TRBV12-3 or TRBV12-4 with TRBJ2-7; D uncertain. V was shortened by 1 base and J by 5 bases, with 6 bases between the two germline ends. The CDR3 has 12 amino acids. The CDR3 DNA is TGTGCCAGCAGTTTAGTCCGGGACGAGCAGTACTTC. It specifies CASSLVRDEQYF.

This clonotype has just a few counts. This CDR3 reads CSASATSAGGQTQYF. The DNA for the CDR3 is TGCAGTGCTAGCGCAACCTCAGCGGGAGGTCAGACCCAGTACTTC. The V gene is TRBV20-1, the J gene TRBJ2-5, with 9 bases identical to TRBD2. V shed 3 bases, J shed 6 bases, and the junction held 11 bases outside the gene matches. The germline CDR1 and CDR2 sequences are DFQATT and SNEGSKA (reference sequence). The CDR3 runs 15 residues.

The chain couples TRBV20-1 to TRBJ2-2, with 9 bases lining up with TRBD2. Germline-derived CDR1 and CDR2 are DFQATT and SNEGSKA (reference sequence). This CDR3 spans 18 amino acids. The ends lost 0 bases at V and 5 bases at J; junction bases unmatched: 13. The CDR3 bases are TGCAGTGCTAGAGATGAACAGGGACTAGCAACTAATACCGGGGAGCTGTTTTTT. Translated, it gives CSARDEQGLATNTGELFF.

The chain has TRBV11-2 and TRBJ2-1; D is unresolved. The CDR3 has 12 amino acids. Germline CDR1 is SGHAT and CDR2 is FQNNGV. Deletions cut 5 bases from V and 6 bases from J, with 8 bases between. The CDR3 sequence is CASSDLGNEQFF. For the CDR3, the DNA is TGTGCCAGCAGCGACTTAGGCAATGAGCAGTTCTTC.

This clonotype has a single count. The chain's CDR3 is CASSLESTTSGEETQYF. CDR3 sequence (DNA): TGCGCCAGCAGCTTGGAGTCTACGACTAGCGGGGAAGAGACCCAGTACTTC. This sequence joins TRBV5-1 and TRBJ2-5; TRBD2 agrees at 11 bases. Germline-derived CDR1 and CDR2 are SGHRS and YFSETQ. The CDR3 is 17 residues long. Trimming took 0 bases from V and 3 from J; bases not matched to a gene: 7.

This clonotype was observed at least ten times. This chain joins TRBV20-1 and TRBJ1-4, with unresolved D. Between the trimmed V and J ends, which lost 3 bases and 6 bases, there was a span of 14 bases. Germline V CDR1 and CDR2: DFQATT, SNEGSKA (reference sequence). The CDR3 extends over 14 amino acids. The CDR3 DNA reads TGCAGTGCTAGCGTTTCGACCGTGGATGAAAAACTGTTTTTT. It codes for CSASVSTVDEKLFF.

Ten or more counts support this clonotype. V gene TRBV20-1 combines with J gene TRBJ1-2; D gene unclear. The CDR3 covers 13 residues. Trimming stripped 6 bases from V and 2 bases from J, with 13 bases between. Germline V lookup: CDR1 DFQATT, CDR2 SNEGSKA (reference sequence). CDR3 coding DNA: TGCAGTGCGAGGCGACCGGCAAACTATGGCTACACCTTC. Translating gives CSARRPANYGYTF.

The chain links TRBV6-5 to TRBJ1-2; D unclear. V shed 0 bases and J shed 4 bases, with 12 bases lying between them. Germline CDR1 and CDR2: MNHEY and SVGAGI. CDR3 length equals 15 residues. The CDR3 sequence: CASSYSTSTGYGYTF. CDR3 DNA sequence: TGTGCCAGCAGTTACTCGACGAGCACCGGCTATGGCTACACCTTC.

In this sample, this clonotype turned up many times. The chain uses TRBV20-1 and TRBJ1-2, with unresolved D. CDR1 DFQATT and CDR2 SNEGSKA come from the germline V gene (reference sequence). This CDR3 comprises 13 residues. Deletions cut 3 bases from V and 5 bases from J, with 13 bases between. The CDR3 sequence: CSASDPFGYGYTF. The DNA of the CDR3 is TGCAGTGCTAGCGACCCGTTCGGGTATGGCTACACCTTC.

The chain links TRBV6-5 to TRBJ1-2; the D is unclear. V lost 1 base and J 4 bases, leaving 13 bases between the germline ends. The germline CDR1 and CDR2 sequences are MNHEY and SVGAGI. The CDR3 runs to 15 residues. The CDR3 DNA follows: TGTGCCAGCAGTTACTATGGAGAGTCTCCCTATGGCTACACCTTC. It codes for CASSYYGESPYGYTF.

This clonotype was picked up a small number of times. J is TRBJ2-7 and V is TRBV6-1; 11 bases line up with TRBD2. The trim removed 6 bases at V and 7 bases at J, leaving 5 bases unmatched. The CDR3 contains 13 residues. CDR1 is MNHNS and CDR2 is SASEGT in the germline V gene. The CDR3 reads CASSRVAGGEQYF. For the CDR3, the DNA is TGTGCCAGCAGCCGGGTAGCGGGAGGGGAGCAGTACTTC.

In this sample, this clonotype turned up a few times. V usage is TRBV12-3 or TRBV12-4 and J usage is TRBJ1-2, with D unresolved. Trimming took off 2 bases at V and 8 bases at J, with 9 bases between the two ends. CDR3 length: 12 residues. This CDR3 is CASSLIGSGYTF. The CDR3 DNA is TGTGCCAGCAGTTTAATAGGGTCCGGCTACACCTTC.

The chain employs TRBV9 and TRBJ2-7; 11 bases align to TRBD2. Trimming at V came to 2 bases and at J to 0 bases, leaving 1 base not matched to a gene. Germline lookup yields CDR1 SGDLS and CDR2 YYNGEE. The CDR3 length is 15 residues. The CDR3 DNA follows: TGTGCCAGCAGCGTTACTAGCGGGGGCTCCTACGAGCAGTACTTC. Its translation is CASSVTSGGSYEQYF.

The rearrangement uses TRBV10-3 and TRBJ2-7, with TRBD1 as a possible D gene (5 bases). Germline CDR1 ENHRY, CDR2 SYGVKD. The V and J ends lost 3 bases and 0 bases respectively, with 12 bases between them. The CDR3 runs 15 residues. As DNA, the CDR3 is TGTGCCATCAGTGAAGGGCAGGGAAGCTCCTACGAGCAGTACTTC. Its protein is CAISEGQGSSYEQYF.

The chain is built from TRBV20-1 and TRBJ2-3; D may correspond to TRBD1 or TRBD2 (5 bases each). This CDR3 contains 14 residues. Trimming left V 5 bases short and J 0 bases short, with 12 bases between. Germline CDR1 reads DFQATT; CDR2 reads SNEGSKA (reference sequence). CDR3 bases: TGCAGTGCTGCCGGGACCACTAGCACAGATACGCAGTATTTT. Its translation is CSAAGTTSTDTQYF.

This clonotype was observed a few times. This chain uses TRBV9 with TRBJ1-5; the match to TRBD1 covers 7 bases. Losses at the gene ends were 0 bases for V and 0 bases for J; bases not matched to a gene: 3. In germline, CDR1 is SGDLS, CDR2 YYNGEE. The CDR3 runs 16 residues. CDR3 in DNA: TGTGCCAGCAGCGTAGAGGGACAGTATAGCAATCAGCCCCAGCATTTT. The encoded protein is CASSVEGQYSNQPQHF.

The chain links TRBV14 to TRBJ2-1; D is unresolved. V was cut by 0 bases and J by 8 bases, with 8 bases left in between. The length of the CDR3 is 13 residues. In germline, CDR1 is SGHDN, CDR2 FVKESK. The DNA for the CDR3 is TGTGCCAGCAGCCAAGATAATTCGGATGAGCAGTTCTTC. Translating it yields CASSQDNSDEQFF.

As regards this clonotype: Being one base from a much bigger clone, this may be a read error. The V call is TRBV6-1, the J call TRBJ2-3; either TRBD1 or TRBD2 may fit D (6 bases each). The germline V gene encodes CDR1 MNHNS and CDR2 SASEGT. V dropped 5 bases and J dropped 5 bases, with 11 bases sitting between them. The CDR3 consists of 13 residues. Here the CDR3 reads CASSPGGLDTQYF. The CDR3 bases are TGTGCCAGCAGTCCCGGGGGCTTAGATACGCAGTATTTT.

The sample holds a few counts of this clonotype. The gene calls are TRBV12-3 or TRBV12-4 and TRBJ1-2; 7 bases fit TRBD1. With 10 bases clipped from V and 3 bases from J, the junction kept 5 bases outside the gene matches. The CDR3 covers 12 residues. CDR3 nucleotide sequence: TGTGCCACCAGAACAGGGGACTATGGCTACACCTTC. It encodes CATRTGDYGYTF.

Here the CDR3 reads CASLLAPGGMNEQFF. In DNA form, the CDR3 reads TGCGCCAGTCTCTTGGCCCCGGGAGGGATGAATGAGCAGTTCTTC. The rearrangement uses TRBV5-1 and TRBJ2-1; 8 bases line up with TRBD2. Losses at the gene ends were 8 bases for V and 7 bases for J; bases not matched to a gene: 14. Germline-derived CDR1 and CDR2 are SGHRS and YFSETQ. The CDR3 runs to 15 residues.

Only a few counts were recorded for this clonotype. The rearrangement links TRBV5-1 to TRBJ2-7; no clear D gene. Germline V gene data show CDR1 as SGHRS and CDR2 as YFSETQ. Trimming stripped 4 bases from V and 1 base from J, with 6 bases between. There are 12 residues in the CDR3. The CDR3 region has the DNA TGCGCCAGCAGCGCGGTATCCTACGAGCAGTACTTC. Its protein is CASSAVSYEQYF.

The CDR3, as DNA: TGTGCCATCAGAATAGGGGGAATGAACACTGAAGCTTTCTTT. Its translation is CAIRIGGMNTEAFF. V is TRBV10-3 and J is TRBJ1-1; maybe TRBD1 (6 bases). The germline V and J ends were trimmed by 6 bases and 0 bases, with 11 bases remaining between them. This CDR3 region has 14 residues. CDR1 and CDR2 (germline): ENHRY, SYGVKD.

This chain joins TRBV9 and TRBJ2-1; TRBD1 is a possible D gene (6 bases). The CDR3 covers 15 residues. Germline V gene sequence: CDR1 SGDLS, CDR2 YYNGEE. The V end was cut by 1 base, the J end by 10 bases, with 18 bases between. DNA for the CDR3: TGTGCCAGCAGCGTATCCGAAGGGGGACGGGGAGAGCAGTTCTTC. Its translation: CASSVSEGGRGEQFF.

The table lists this clonotype with a few counts. V is TRBV12-3 or TRBV12-4 and J is TRBJ1-6; 7 bases match TRBD1. J lost 10 bases, V lost 6 bases, and 9 bases had no gene match. CDR3 length equals 14 residues. The chain's CDR3 is CASSPDRVSSPLHF. The CDR3 region has the DNA TGTGCCAGCAGCCCTGACAGGGTGAGCTCACCCCTCCACTTT.

This chain links TRBV13 with TRBJ2-1, with 11 bases fitting TRBD2. J gave up 9 bases and V 6 bases, and 13 bases lay outside the gene matches. CDR1 and CDR2 from the germline V gene are PRHDT and FYEKMQ (reference sequence). The CDR3 covers 16 residues. CDR3 loop: CASRSRVSGGAGEQFF. CDR3 nucleotide sequence: TGTGCCAGCAGATCCCGGGTTAGCGGGGGGGCCGGTGAGCAGTTCTTC.

There are many counts of this clonotype. V is TRBV5-1 and J is TRBJ1-4; 10 bases are a match to TRBD1. Trimming removed 4 bases from V and 5 bases from J; junction bases left unmatched: 5. There are 15 residues in the CDR3. Germline CDR1 SGHRS, CDR2 YFSETQ. CDR3 protein: CASSPGQGENEKLFF. The CDR3 nucleotides read TGCGCCAGCAGCCCTGGACAGGGGGAAAATGAAAAACTGTTTTTT.